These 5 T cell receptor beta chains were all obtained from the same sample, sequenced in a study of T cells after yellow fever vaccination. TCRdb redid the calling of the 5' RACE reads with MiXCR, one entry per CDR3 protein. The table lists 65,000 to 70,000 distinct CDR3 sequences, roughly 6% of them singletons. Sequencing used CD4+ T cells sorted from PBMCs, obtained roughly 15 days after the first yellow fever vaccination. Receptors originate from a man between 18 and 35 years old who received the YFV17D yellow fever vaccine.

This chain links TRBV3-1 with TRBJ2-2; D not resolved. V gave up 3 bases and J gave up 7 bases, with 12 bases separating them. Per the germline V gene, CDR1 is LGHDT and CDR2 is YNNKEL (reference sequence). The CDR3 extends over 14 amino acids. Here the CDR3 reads CASSQAVSYGELFF. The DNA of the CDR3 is TGTGCCAGCAGCCAGGCCGTATCGTACGGGGAGCTGTTTTTT. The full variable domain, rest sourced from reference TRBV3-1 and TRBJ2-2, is DTAVSQTPKYLVTQMGNDKSIKCEQNLGHDTMYWYKQDSKKFLKIMFSYNNKELIINETVPNRFSPKSPDKAHLNLHINSLELGDSAVYFCASSQAVSYGELFFGEGSRLTVL.

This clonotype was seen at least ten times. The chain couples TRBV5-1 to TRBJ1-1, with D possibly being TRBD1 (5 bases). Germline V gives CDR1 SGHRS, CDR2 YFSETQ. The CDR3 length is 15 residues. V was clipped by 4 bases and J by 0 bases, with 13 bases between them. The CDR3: CASSPTETVNTEAFF. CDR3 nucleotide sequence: TGCGCCAGCAGCCCAACGGAGACAGTGAACACTGAAGCTTTCTTT.

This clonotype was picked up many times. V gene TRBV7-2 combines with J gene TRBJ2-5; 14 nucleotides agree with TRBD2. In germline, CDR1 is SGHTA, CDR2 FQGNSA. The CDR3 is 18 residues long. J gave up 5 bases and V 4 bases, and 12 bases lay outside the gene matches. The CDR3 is CASSSTRLAGGMGETQYF. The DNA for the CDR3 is TGTGCCAGCAGCTCTACCAGACTAGCGGGGGGGATGGGGGAGACCCAGTACTTC.

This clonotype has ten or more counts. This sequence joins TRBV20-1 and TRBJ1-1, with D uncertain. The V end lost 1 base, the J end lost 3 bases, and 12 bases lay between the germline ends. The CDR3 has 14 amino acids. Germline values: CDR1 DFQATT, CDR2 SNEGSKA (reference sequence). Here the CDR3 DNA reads TGCAGTGCTAGAGGGGAGGGAGGGTACACTGAAGCTTTCTTT. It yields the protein CSARGEGGYTEAFF.

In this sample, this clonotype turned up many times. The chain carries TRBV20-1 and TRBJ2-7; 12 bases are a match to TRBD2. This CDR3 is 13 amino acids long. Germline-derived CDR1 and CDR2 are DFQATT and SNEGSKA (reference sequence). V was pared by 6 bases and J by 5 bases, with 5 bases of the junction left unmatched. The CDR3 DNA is TGCAGTGCCCTTCGGACTAGCGGGGACGAGCAGTACTTC. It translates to CSALRTSGDEQYF.